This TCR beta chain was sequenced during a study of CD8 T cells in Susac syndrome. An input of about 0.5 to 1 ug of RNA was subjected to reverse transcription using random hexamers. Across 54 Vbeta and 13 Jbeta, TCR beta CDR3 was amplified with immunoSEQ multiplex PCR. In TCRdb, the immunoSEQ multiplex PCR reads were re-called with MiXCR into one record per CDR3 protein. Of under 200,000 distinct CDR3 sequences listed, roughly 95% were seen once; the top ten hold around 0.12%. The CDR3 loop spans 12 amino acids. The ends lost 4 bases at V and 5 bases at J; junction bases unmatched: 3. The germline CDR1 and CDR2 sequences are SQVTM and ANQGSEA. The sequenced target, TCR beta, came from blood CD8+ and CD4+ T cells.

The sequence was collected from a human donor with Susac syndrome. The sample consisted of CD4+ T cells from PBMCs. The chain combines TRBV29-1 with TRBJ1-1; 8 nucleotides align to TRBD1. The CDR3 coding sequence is TGCAGCGTTGGACAGGGGAGAACTGAAGCTTTCTTT. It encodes CSVGQGRTEAFF.